The text below deals with one TCR beta chain. The antigen is undetermined. Assay: immunoSEQ multiplex PCR; the TCRdb copy retains only in-frame clones and omits some. The sample carries roughly 100,000 clones, roughly 89% recorded once. These data are taken from a study of T cell responses to AZD1222 COVID-19 vaccine. The overall study: Timing groups of about 4 and about 12 weeks for second doses were pooled.

Study-level points and caveats: In the spike-specific TCR repertoire, nearly half reportedly target unmutated variant regions. It should be noted that donors were predominantly white British and more often female, and clonal diversity was possibly underestimated.

This TCR was recovered from an adult in good health. Here the sequenced sample was peripheral blood, taken on day 0 of AZD1222 vaccination.

The CDR3 protein is CASRALGREQGYTF. The CDR3, as DNA: TGTGCCAGCAGGGCTTTAGGGAGAGAACAAGGCTACACCTTC. The rearrangement uses TRBV27 and TRBJ1-2; D is uncertain. The CDR3 loop spans 14 amino acids. Germline CDR1 is MNHEY and CDR2 is SMNVEV (reference sequence). Deletions cut 6 bases from V and 8 bases from J, with 19 bases between.